Shown below are 24 T cell receptor delta chains from a single sample sequenced in a study of gamma-delta T cells after stem cell transplantation. TCRdb re-processed the RT-PCR reads using CATT. There are about 730 delta-chain clones in the sample; roughly 12% occur only once, and roughly 24% lies in the top ten. The sequencing sample was made of gamma-delta T cells. The receptors stem from a human donor. It is not recorded whose cells these are; they may come from a transplant donor. This table probably holds off-target reads from a library built for another chain.

The genes are TRDV1 and TRDJ1, with D possibly being TRDD3 (6 bases). V lost 9 bases, J lost 10 bases, and 12 bases lay in between. This CDR3 region has 10 residues. Germline-derived CDR1 and CDR2 are TSWWSYY and QGS. CDR3 sequence reads: CALRDKRLIF. CDR3 sequence (DNA): TGTGCTCTCAGGGATAAACGACTCATCTTT.

This clone was picked up a small number of times. This chain uses TRDV2 with TRDJ1, with 13 bases fitting TRDD3. The trim removed 0 bases at V and 5 bases at J, leaving 11 bases unmatched. The CDR3 totals 18 residues. CDR1 and CDR2 (germline): GEAIGNYY, EKD. The CDR3 protein is CACDTGTLLGDTPDKLIF. The DNA for the CDR3 is TGTGCCTGTGACACCGGCACACTACTGGGGGATACGCCTGATAAACTCATCTTT.

V is TRDV2 and J is TRDJ1; TRDD3 agrees at 8 bases. The CDR3 is 19 amino acids. The germline gives CDR1 GEAIGNYY, CDR2 EKD. With V trimmed by 3 bases and J by 0 bases, 17 bases remained unmatched. The CDR3 sequence is CACDPLSGDTSLYTDKLIF. The DNA of the CDR3 is TGTGCCTGTGACCCGCTTAGTGGGGATACTTCCTTGTACACCGATAAACTCATCTTT.

The chain couples TRDV2 to TRDJ3; no clear D gene. The CDR3 runs to 16 residues. The germline CDR1 and CDR2 sequences are GEAIGNYY and EKD. V was cut by 3 bases and J by 0 bases, with 8 bases left in between. The CDR3 reads CACDALSSWDTRQMFF. CDR3 nucleotides: TGTGCCTGTGACGCCCTGAGCTCCTGGGACACCCGACAGATGTTTTTC.

This chain uses TRDV2 with TRDJ3; no reliable D call. The CDR3 sequence is 18 residues long. CDR1 and CDR2 (germline): GEAIGNYY, EKD. V was clipped by 0 bases and J by 0 bases, with 11 bases between them. The CDR3 nucleotides are TGTGCCTGTGACACCGTAGGTTCCGGCTCCTGGGACACCCGACAGATGTTTTTC. Encoded protein: CACDTVGSGSWDTRQMFF.

The chain uses TRDV2 and TRDJ3; 8 bases map to TRDD3. Per germline, CDR1 GEAIGNYY and CDR2 EKD. V lost 3 bases and J lost 5; bases outside the gene matches: 8. The CDR3 consists of 17 residues. The CDR3 is CACDSLGDTRDTRQMFF. For the CDR3, the DNA is TGTGCCTGTGACTCGCTGGGGGACACCCGGGACACCCGACAGATGTTTTTC.

This clone has a handful of counts. This chain connects TRDV2 to TRDJ1; no clear D. Trimming took off 0 bases at V and 4 bases at J, with 11 bases between the two ends. This CDR3 is 14 amino acids long. Germline CDR1 and CDR2: GEAIGNYY and EKD. In nucleotides, the CDR3 is TGTGCCTGTGACACCGTGGGCCCACACGATAAACTCATCTTT. Its translation: CACDTVGPHDKLIF.

J is TRDJ3 and V is TRDV2; D is unresolved. There are 18 residues in the CDR3. The germline V gene has CDR1 GEAIGNYY and CDR2 EKD. The V end was cut by 0 bases, the J end by 0 bases, with 11 bases between. CDR3 in DNA: TGTGCCTGTGACACCGGAGGGGCATACTCCTGGGACACCCGACAGATGTTTTTC. Translation gives CACDTGGAYSWDTRQMFF.

This clone was seen more than once but under ten times. The chain joins TRDV2 to TRDJ1; 13 bases fit TRDD3. CDR1 GEAIGNYY and CDR2 EKD come from the germline V gene. The ends lost 3 bases at V and 0 bases at J; junction bases unmatched: 9. This CDR3 is built from 18 residues. The CDR3 nucleotides are TGTGCCTGTGACCAAGTACTGGGGGATACGCAGTACACCGATAAACTCATCTTT. Its translation: CACDQVLGDTQYTDKLIF.

The V and J genes are TRDV2 and TRDJ1; D ambiguous. The germline CDR1 and CDR2 sequences are GEAIGNYY and EKD. The CDR3 contains 15 residues. The V gene lost 0 bases and the J gene lost 3 bases, with 13 bases spanning the gap. CDR3 bases: TGTGCCTGTGACACCGTGGGACCTAGTGCCGATAAACTCATCTTT. It codes for CACDTVGPSADKLIF.

The V call is TRDV1, the J call TRDJ1, with 12 nucleotides matching TRDD3. Per the germline V gene, CDR1 is TSWWSYY and CDR2 is QGS. The CDR3 covers 21 residues. Trimming cost V 2 bases and J 0 bases; bases outside gene matches: 16. For the CDR3, the DNA is TGTGCTCTTGGGGAAGTACGATGGTCTGGGGGATACGCGGCCTACACCGATAAACTCATCTTT. Protein: CALGEVRWSGGYAAYTDKLIF.

In this sample, this clone is large. The chain joins TRDV2 to TRDJ1; D gene uncertain. The CDR3 has 15 amino acids. The V gene's germline CDR1 is GEAIGNYY and CDR2 EKD. V was clipped by 0 bases and J by 1 base, with 11 bases between them. The CDR3 DNA sequence: TGTGCCTGTGACACCGTATCTGGAACCACCGATAAACTCATCTTT. Translated: CACDTVSGTTDKLIF.

This clone was observed a handful of times. The rearrangement joins TRDV2 to TRDJ1; 10 bases fit TRDD3. Looked up from germline, CDR1 is GEAIGNYY and CDR2 is EKD. The CDR3 runs to 17 residues. The ends lost 3 bases at V and 0 bases at J; junction bases unmatched: 9. The CDR3 region has the DNA TGTGCCTGTGACGCCCTACTGGGGGATGAGTACACCGATAAACTCATCTTT. Protein sequence: CACDALLGDEYTDKLIF.

This clone was counted a few times. The chain recombines TRDV1 with TRDJ1, with D possibly TRDD3 on 5 matching bases. Per germline, CDR1 TSWWSYY and CDR2 QGS. Trimming removed 1 base from V and 10 bases from J, with 28 bases in between. This CDR3 spans 18 amino acids. CDR3 sequence (DNA): TGTGCTCTTGGGGAACCAGGCCCCTGTACTGAGGGATGTGGGAGACTCATCTTT. Translated: CALGEPGPCTEGCGRLIF.

For this clone: Other DNA sequences within the sample encode an identical CDR3. The rearrangement joins TRDV2 to TRDJ1, with 7 bases fitting TRDD3. Germline CDR1 GEAIGNYY, CDR2 EKD. CDR3 size: 15 residues. V shed 2 bases, J shed 0 bases, and the junction held 5 bases outside the gene matches. CDR3 nucleotides: TGTGCCTGTGACAGCTTGGGGGAATACACCGATAAACTCATCTTT. Translated, it gives CACDSLGEYTDKLIF.

As regards this clone: One junction end disagrees with the germline gene, perhaps due to a read error. The rearrangement joins TRDV2 to TRDJ1; perhaps TRDD3 as D (5 bases). Germline V CDR1 and CDR2: GEAIGNYY, EKD. This CDR3 spans 15 amino acids. The CDR3 loop reads CACDTVGSNTDELIF. DNA for the CDR3: TGTGCCTGTGACACCGTGGGATCAAACACCGATGAACTCATCTTT.

This clone was seen more than once but under ten times. J is TRDJ1 and V is TRDV2; 11 bases align to TRDD3. Trimming removed 1 base from V and 3 bases from J; junction bases left unmatched: 0. CDR1 is GEAIGNYY and CDR2 is EKD in the germline V gene. The CDR3 length is 14 residues. The CDR3 coding sequence is TGTGCCTGTGACACTGGGGGATACGCCGATAAACTCATCTTT. The encoded protein is CACDTGGYADKLIF.

This clone was seen only a few times. The rearrangement links TRDV2 to TRDJ1; 7 nucleotides align to TRDD3. CDR3 length: 16 residues. V shed 3 bases and J 0 bases; nucleotides not matched to a gene: 9. CDR1 and CDR2 (germline): GEAIGNYY, EKD. The CDR3 is CACDALGGGYTDKLIF. CDR3 nucleotide sequence: TGTGCCTGTGACGCTCTGGGGGGGGGGTACACCGATAAACTCATCTTT.

Only a few counts were recorded for this clone. The chain is built from TRDV2 and TRDJ1; 11 bases align to TRDD3. The ends lost 2 bases at V and 9 bases at J; junction bases unmatched: 7. The CDR3 is 14 residues long. The V gene's germline CDR1 is GEAIGNYY and CDR2 EKD. The CDR3 DNA follows: TGTGCCTGTGACAAGCTACTGGGGGATAGGGAACTCATCTTT. Its protein is CACDKLLGDRELIF.

This clone was picked up a small number of times. This chain links TRDV2 with TRDJ1, with 13 bases matching TRDD3. This CDR3 spans 20 amino acids. V lost 0 bases and J lost 3; bases outside the gene matches: 15. Per germline, CDR1 GEAIGNYY and CDR2 EKD. CDR3 bases: TGTGCCTGTGACACCATTCAAGGCGTACTGGGGGATACGCGGGCCGATAAACTCATCTTT. Protein: CACDTIQGVLGDTRADKLIF.

This clone was counted only a few times. The chain carries TRDV2 and TRDJ1; perhaps TRDD3 as D (5 bases). The CDR3 has 18 amino acids. The V gene lost 0 bases and the J gene lost 1 base, with 20 bases spanning the gap. Germline CDR1 is GEAIGNYY and CDR2 is EKD. The CDR3 loop is CACDTVPSGVPFTDKLIF. The CDR3 DNA reads as TGTGCCTGTGACACCGTGCCTAGTGGGGTTCCATTCACCGATAAACTCATCTTT.

This clone occurred a few times. The CDR3 DNA follows: TGTGCCTGTGACAAACTGGGGGATACAGCACAACTCTTCTTT. Protein product: CACDKLGDTAQLFF. The gene calls are TRDV2 and TRDJ2; 10 positions agree with TRDD3. The CDR3 runs 14 residues. The germline CDR1 and CDR2 sequences are GEAIGNYY and EKD. The V gene end was trimmed by 2 bases and the J gene end by 5 bases; junction bases not matched to a gene: 1.

J is TRDJ1 and V is TRDV1, with 12 bases aligning to TRDD3. Germline trimming cut 1 base from V and 0 bases from J; bases unmatched to any gene: 12. The CDR3 runs to 20 residues. Germline lookup yields CDR1 TSWWSYY and CDR2 QGS. CDR3 coding DNA: TGTGCTCTTGGGGAACCCCCGTACTGGGGGATACAACAATACACCGATAAACTCATCTTT. Its translation: CALGEPPYWGIQQYTDKLIF.

This clone was seen more than once but under ten times. The rearrangement uses TRDV2 and TRDJ1, with 7 bases that match TRDD3. The trim removed 0 bases at V and 0 bases at J, leaving 6 bases unmatched. The CDR3 runs to 16 residues. The germline CDR1 and CDR2 sequences are GEAIGNYY and EKD. CDR3 sequence: CACDTWGNSYTDKLIF. In nucleotides, the CDR3 is TGTGCCTGTGACACCTGGGGGAACTCTTACACCGATAAACTCATCTTT.